Each of the 11 T cell receptor beta chains below was sequenced from the same sample in a study of shared clonotypes between healthy human individuals (dated by TCRdb to about 2020). Library preparation employed the immunoSEQ multiplex PCR assay. Drawn from immuneACCESS, this table holds only the in-frame rearrangements with V and J called that TCRdb kept. Clones are partly lost; checked studies trace under half to an unresolved V gene and leave the rest unexplained. For this sample there are hundreds of thousands of clones; roughly 87% appear just once. The ten largest make up about a sixth of the sample. Sequencing was carried out using memory CD8+ T cells sorted from blood. Per the publication, the cell subset or site label means: CD45RO+ cells pooled with CCR7-negative TemRA cells. These receptors were taken from a man aged 18 to 29 in good health.

The V call is TRBV4-1, the J call TRBJ2-2; no reliable D call. V was cut by 5 bases and J by 6 bases, with 4 bases left in between. Germline V lookup: CDR1 MGHRA, CDR2 YSYEKL. The CDR3 loop spans 11 amino acids. The CDR3 region has the DNA TGCGCCAGCAGCAATTCCGGGGAGCTGTTTTTT. Translated, it gives CASSNSGELFF.

The rearrangement uses TRBV5-1 and TRBJ2-1; 9 bases line up with TRBD1. V was clipped by 4 bases and J by 4 bases; unmatched bases: 9. This CDR3 spans 16 amino acids. Germline-derived CDR1 and CDR2 are SGHRS and YFSETQ. CDR3 sequence reads: CASSRSPGQGYNEQFF. In DNA form, the CDR3 reads TGCGCCAGCAGCAGGTCTCCGGGACAGGGATACAATGAGCAGTTCTTC.

This sequence joins TRBV7-9 and TRBJ1-2; 10 bases are a match to TRBD1. Germline assignment: CDR1 SEHNR and CDR2 FQNEAQ (reference sequence). The ends lost 6 bases at V and 4 bases at J; junction bases unmatched: 14. CDR3 size: 17 residues. The CDR3 DNA sequence: TGTGCCAGCAGTCGAATTCTAGACTGGACAGGGGGCTATGGCTACACCTTC. Amino acid sequence: CASSRILDWTGGYGYTF.

This sequence joins TRBV7-9 and TRBJ2-1; 8 bases map to TRBD1. Per the germline V gene, CDR1 is SEHNR and CDR2 is FQNEAQ (reference sequence). CDR3 length equals 12 residues. Unmatched junction bases numbered 7, after V lost 3 bases and J lost 15 bases. Here the CDR3 DNA reads TGTGCCAGCAGCTTTCTCGGGGACAGGTCGTTCTTC. Residues: CASSFLGDRSFF.

The chain joins TRBV6-1 to TRBJ1-2; D is perhaps TRBD1 (5 bases). V lost 2 bases, J lost 2 bases, and 18 bases lay in between. The CDR3 sequence is 17 residues long. Germline V gene lookup returns CDR1 MNHNS and CDR2 SASEGT. The CDR3 region has the DNA TGTGCCAGCAGTGAATTAGGAGGGACGGAGCTCAACTATGGCTACACCTTC. It translates to CASSELGGTELNYGYTF.

This clone came up once. The rearrangement uses TRBV5-1 and TRBJ1-2, with 8 bases matching TRBD1. V was pared by 0 bases and J by 10 bases, with 2 bases of the junction left unmatched. Germline CDR1 SGHRS, CDR2 YFSETQ. The CDR3 spans 12 residues. The CDR3 DNA is TGCGCCAGCAGCTTGGACAGGGGGGACTACACCTTC. Translation gives CASSLDRGDYTF.

The J gene is TRBJ2-3, the V gene TRBV5-1, with D possibly being TRBD1 or TRBD2 (6 bases each). Germline CDR1 is SGHRS and CDR2 is YFSETQ. Trimming left V 4 bases short and J 1 base short, with 10 bases between. This CDR3 spans 14 amino acids. The CDR3 coding sequence is TGCGCCAGCAGCCGGGGGCGGGGCACAGATACGCAGTATTTT. Translating it yields CASSRGRGTDTQYF.

The CDR3 nucleotides are TGTGCCAGCAGTTACTCATCCGGGAGCGCCGGGGAGCTGTTTTTT. It codes for CASSYSSGSAGELFF. This rearrangement joins TRBV6-5 to TRBJ2-2; D perhaps matches TRBD2 (6 bases). The germline gives CDR1 MNHEY, CDR2 SVGAGI. This CDR3 has 15 amino acids. Trimming stripped 0 bases from V and 6 bases from J, with 11 bases between.

The chain combines TRBV25-1 with TRBJ2-1, with D tentatively TRBD2 (6 bases). Germline CDR1 reads MGHDK; CDR2 reads SYGVNS. V dropped 10 bases and J dropped 1 base, with 14 bases sitting between them. This CDR3 has 14 amino acids. The CDR3 DNA is TGTGCCACATCGTCGGGAGAGTCCTACAATGAGCAGTTCTTC. Its translation is CATSSGESYNEQFF. The full variable domain, its missing parts supplied by reference TRBV25-1 and TRBJ2-1, is EADIYQTPRYLVIGTGKKITLECSQTMGHDKMYWYQQDPGMELHLIHYSYGVNSTEKGDLSSESTVSRIRTEHFPLTLESARPSHTSQYLCATSSGESYNEQFFGPGTRLTVL.

The rearrangement joins TRBV15 to TRBJ2-7, with D possibly being TRBD2 (5 bases). CDR1 and CDR2 (germline): LNHNV, YYDKDF (reference sequence). V was shortened by 4 bases and J by 2 bases, with 18 bases between the two germline ends. CDR3 length: 16 residues. The CDR3 here is CATSTPEWENPYEQYF. CDR3 coding DNA: TGTGCCACCAGCACCCCCGAGTGGGAGAATCCCTACGAGCAGTACTTC.

The chain is built from TRBV6-5 and TRBJ2-7; 8 bases align to TRBD1. V trimming: 2 bases; J trimming: 3 bases; junction bases outside the gene matches: 0. The CDR3 is made up of 13 amino acids. Germline V CDR1 and CDR2: MNHEY, SVGAGI. CDR3 in DNA: TGTGCCAGCAGTTACGACAGGGGCTACGAGCAGTACTTC. Amino acids: CASSYDRGYEQYF.